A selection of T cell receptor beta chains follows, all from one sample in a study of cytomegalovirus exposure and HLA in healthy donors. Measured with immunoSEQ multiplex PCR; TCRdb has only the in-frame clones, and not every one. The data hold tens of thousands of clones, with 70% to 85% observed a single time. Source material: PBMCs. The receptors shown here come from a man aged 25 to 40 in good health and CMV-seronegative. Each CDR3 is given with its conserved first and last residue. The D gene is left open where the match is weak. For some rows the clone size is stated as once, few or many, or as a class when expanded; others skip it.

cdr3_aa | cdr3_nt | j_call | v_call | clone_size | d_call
CASSPGLVNEKLFF | TGCGCCAGCAGCCCCGGACTCGTTAATGAAAAACTGTTTTTT | TRBJ1-4 | TRBV5-1 | . | .
CSVERLAGGVNEQFF | TGCAGCGTTGAGAGGTTAGCGGGGGGTGTAAATGAGCAGTTCTTC | TRBJ2-1 | TRBV29-1 | . | TRBD2
CASEGGQGRVNTEAFF | TGCGCCAGCGAAGGTGGGCAGGGAAGGGTGAACACTGAAGCTTTCTTT | TRBJ1-1 | TRBV4-1 | . | .
CACKSLAETQYF | TGTGCCTGCAAAAGCCTCGCAGAGACCCAGTACTTC | TRBJ2-5 | TRBV30 | . | .
CASSPRQGIQETQYF | TGTGCCAGCAGCCCAAGACAGGGGATACAAGAGACCCAGTACTTC | TRBJ2-5 | TRBV7-9 | . | TRBD1
CASSPNRGPTDTQYF | TGTGCCAGCAGCCCCAACAGGGGGCCCACAGATACGCAGTATTTT | TRBJ2-3 | TRBV7-8 | few | TRBD1
CASSGQKNEKLFF | TGTGCCAGCAGCGGCCAGAAGAATGAAAAACTGTTTTTT | TRBJ1-4 | TRBV7-9 | . | .
CASSLGGSSDSPLHF | TGTGCCAGCAGCTTAGGGGGCAGCAGCGATTCACCCCTCCACTTT | TRBJ1-6 | TRBV7-9 | . | .
CASSEGAGQPQHF | TGTGCCAGCAGTGAGGGGGCCGGTCAGCCCCAGCATTTT | TRBJ1-5 | TRBV2 | . | .
CASSSNVGQGEYGYTF | TGTGCCAGCAGCTCCAACGTGGGACAGGGGGAATATGGCTACACCTTC | TRBJ1-2 | TRBV7-2 | . | TRBD1
CASSSPDSLNTEAFF | TGTGCCAGCAGCTCCCCGGACAGCTTGAACACTGAAGCTTTCTTT | TRBJ1-1 | TRBV5-4 | few | .
CASSPPGTGHPGNEQFF | TGTGCCAGCTCACCCCCCGGGACAGGGCATCCGGGCAATGAGCAGTTCTTC | TRBJ2-1 | TRBV18 | . | TRBD1
CASSLGQAGGGYEQYF | TGCGCCAGCAGCCTAGGACAGGCCGGAGGTGGCTACGAGCAGTACTTC | TRBJ2-7 | TRBV5-1 | . | TRBD1
CASSRIGGWTEAFF | TGTGCCAGCAGTCGGATAGGGGGATGGACTGAAGCTTTCTTT | TRBJ1-1 | TRBV27 | . | .
CASTPTGATGELFF | TGTGCCAGTACTCCGACAGGGGCCACCGGGGAGCTGTTTTTT | TRBJ2-2 | TRBV19 | . | TRBD1
CASSTPGQPNYGYTF | TGTGCCAGTAGTACTCCGGGACAGCCGAACTATGGCTACACCTTC | TRBJ1-2 | TRBV19 | . | TRBD1
CASSRLQGTSYNEQFF | TGTGCCAGCAGTCGACTACAGGGGACATCCTACAATGAGCAGTTCTTC | TRBJ2-1 | TRBV27 | . | TRBD1
CSVEQSNTEAFF | TGCAGCGTTGAACAGTCGAACACTGAAGCTTTCTTT | TRBJ1-1 | TRBV29-1 | few | .
CASSLGDRKTDTQYF | TGCGCCAGCAGCTTGGGGGACAGGAAAACAGATACGCAGTATTTT | TRBJ2-3 | TRBV5-1 | . | TRBD1
CASTTTRTGVGETQYF | TGTGCCAGCACCACTACTAGGACAGGGGTCGGGGAGACCCAGTACTTC | TRBJ2-5 | TRBV5-4 | . | TRBD1
CASSLEKGAWEKLFF | TGTGCCAGCAGCTTAGAGAAGGGGGCGTGGGAAAAACTGTTTTTT | TRBJ1-4 | TRBV7-2 | . | TRBD1
CAWSRGNQPQHF | TGTGCCTGGAGCCGGGGCAATCAGCCCCAGCATTTT | TRBJ1-5 | TRBV30 | . | .
CASSFLQGLNQPQHF | TGTGCCAGCAGCTTCCTACAGGGGCTCAATCAGCCCCAGCATTTT | TRBJ1-5 | TRBV7-2 | . | TRBD1
CASSLFGGSYNEQFF | TGTGCCAGCAGCTTGTTCGGGGGCTCCTACAATGAGCAGTTCTTC | TRBJ2-1 | TRBV7-8 | . | .
CASRPGQGGNYGYTF | TGTGCCAGTAGGCCGGGACAGGGGGGAAACTATGGCTACACCTTC | TRBJ1-2 | TRBV19 | . | TRBD1
CASSLWAGNQPQHF | TGTGCCAGCAGTTTATGGGCGGGAAATCAGCCCCAGCATTTT | TRBJ1-5 | TRBV28 | once | .
CAWSERGGDREFF | TGTGCCTGGAGTGAAAGAGGGGGGGACAGGGAGTTCTTC | TRBJ2-1 | TRBV30 | . | TRBD1
CASSLRDTTQPQHF | TGTGCCAGCAGCCTCCGGGACACTACTCAGCCCCAGCATTTT | TRBJ1-5 | TRBV28 | . | .
CASSSGQGIGGYTF | TGTGCCAGCAGTTCCGGACAGGGTATAGGTGGCTACACCTTC | TRBJ1-2 | TRBV28 | . | TRBD1
CATSTRQGMEPQHF | TGTGCCACCAGCACCCGACAGGGGATGGAGCCCCAGCATTTT | TRBJ1-5 | TRBV15 | . | TRBD1
CASSLGPRLEGNQPQHF | TGTGCCAGCTCACTCGGGCCGCGACTAGAAGGCAATCAGCCCCAGCATTTT | TRBJ1-5 | TRBV18 | once | .
CASSATSLEGVEQYF | TGTGCCAGCAGTGCTACCTCCTTAGAGGGTGTCGAGCAGTACTTC | TRBJ2-7 | TRBV25-1 | . | .
CASSYGGGNQPQHF | TGTGCCAGTAGTTACGGTGGGGGGAATCAGCCCCAGCATTTT | TRBJ1-5 | TRBV19 | . | .
CSVEGGLATEAFF | TGCAGCGTTGAAGGCGGTTTGGCCACTGAAGCTTTCTTT | TRBJ1-1 | TRBV29-1 | . | .
CASSISPNTEAFF | TGTGCCAGTAGTATTAGTCCGAACACTGAAGCTTTCTTT | TRBJ1-1 | TRBV19 | . | .
CASRWTGGWETQYF | TGTGCCAGCAGGTGGACAGGGGGCTGGGAGACCCAGTACTTC | TRBJ2-5 | TRBV2 | . | TRBD1
CASSYGGDYQPPHF | TGTGCCAGCAGTTACGGAGGGGACTATCAGCCCCCGCATTTT | TRBJ1-5 | TRBV6-6 | . | .
CASSQRTGGTQYF | TGTGCCAGCAGCCAAAGGACAGGGGGGACCCAGTACTTC | TRBJ2-5 | TRBV7-8 | . | TRBD1
CASREVWQLPSNQPQHF | TGTGCCAGTAGGGAGGTGTGGCAGCTTCCTAGCAATCAGCCCCAGCATTTT | TRBJ1-5 | TRBV19 | few | .
CASTLGASGGVSSYEQYF | TGTGCCAGCACCCTCGGGGCTAGCGGGGGGGTGAGCTCCTACGAGCAGTACTTC | TRBJ2-7 | TRBV2 | . | TRBD2
CAFNSLVYNSPLHF | TGTGCCTTCAACAGCCTTGTCTATAATTCACCCCTCCACTTT | TRBJ1-6 | TRBV30 | . | .
CASSPRITSRGNTEAFF | TGTGCCAGCAGTCCACGCATAACGAGTCGGGGGAACACTGAAGCTTTCTTT | TRBJ1-1 | TRBV25-1 | . | .
CASSSATPYGYTF | TGTGCCTCCAGCAGCGCGACCCCCTATGGCTACACCTTC | TRBJ1-2 | TRBV2 | once | .
CASSVEGRRVGGNTIYF | TGTGCCAGCAGCGTAGAGGGACGGAGGGTTGGTGGAAACACCATATATTTT | TRBJ1-3 | TRBV9 | . | .
CASSRDRADRLNTEAFF | TGTGCCAGCTCACGGGACAGAGCAGACAGACTGAACACTGAAGCTTTCTTT | TRBJ1-1 | TRBV18 | . | TRBD1
CAINRDRAGANVLTF | TGTGCCATCAACCGGGACAGGGCCGGGGCCAACGTCCTGACTTTC | TRBJ2-6 | TRBV10-3 | . | TRBD1
CASSQEVRTGYYQAQHF | TGTGCCAGCAGCCAAGAGGTCAGGACAGGGTACTATCAGGCCCAGCATTTT | TRBJ1-5 | TRBV4-2 | . | TRBD1